The rows below give T cell receptor beta chains drawn from one sample of a study of blood T cell repertoires in COVID-19. Sequencing was performed with immunoSEQ multiplex PCR; in TCRdb, only in-frame clones are kept and a portion is missing. The top ten hold roughly 4.7% of the sample, which has about 280,000 clones, roughly 85% seen once. Sample: PBMCs or T cells enriched from blood (not recorded which). The source of these receptors is a man aged 35-49 years who had been exposed to COVID-19. Both conserved end residues are part of each CDR3. The D gene is left open where the match is weak. Only some rows state a clone size, as once, few, many or a class for expanded clones.

d_gene: NA; v_gene: TRBV3-1/TRBV3-2; abundance: once; j_gene: TRBJ2-1; CDR3nt: TGTGCCAGCAGCCTCACTAGGTCGCGTGAGCAGTTCTTC; CDR3aa: CASSLTRSREQFF
d_gene: NA; v_gene: TRBV24-1; abundance: NA; j_gene: TRBJ2-3; CDR3nt: TGTGCCACCAGGGGGATGACGGGAGAAACAGATACGCAGTATTTT; CDR3aa: CATRGMTGETDTQYF
d_gene: TRBD2; v_gene: TRBV2; abundance: NA; j_gene: TRBJ2-1; CDR3nt: TGTGCCAGCAGTGAGGGACTAGCATCCAATGAGCAGTTCTTC; CDR3aa: CASSEGLASNEQFF
d_gene: NA; v_gene: TRBV9; abundance: once; j_gene: TRBJ2-2; CDR3nt: TGTGCCAGCAGCGCACTGGCCGGGGAGCTGTTTTTT; CDR3aa: CASSALAGELFF
d_gene: NA; v_gene: TRBV24-1; abundance: NA; j_gene: TRBJ2-1; CDR3nt: TGTGCCACCAGGGGGCGTATCGGACAGTCCTACAATGAGCAGTTCTTC; CDR3aa: CATRGRIGQSYNEQFF
d_gene: TRBD2; v_gene: TRBV25-1; abundance: NA; j_gene: TRBJ2-5; CDR3nt: TGTGCCAGCAGTGAAACGAGCGGGAGCCAAGAGACCCAGTACTTC; CDR3aa: CASSETSGSQETQYF
d_gene: TRBD2; v_gene: TRBV5-4; abundance: NA; j_gene: TRBJ2-3; CDR3nt: TGTGCCAGCAGCTTGGTGAGCGGGAAGGGCACAGATACGCAGTATTTT; CDR3aa: CASSLVSGKGTDTQYF
d_gene: NA; v_gene: TRBV11-2; abundance: NA; j_gene: TRBJ1-2; CDR3nt: TGTGCCAGCAGCTTAGTTAGTGGGAGACCGAACCCCTATGGCTACACCTTC; CDR3aa: CASSLVSGRPNPYGYTF
d_gene: NA; v_gene: TRBV11-3; abundance: NA; j_gene: TRBJ2-5; CDR3nt: TGTGCCAGCAGCCGCGACCAAGAGACCCAGTACTTC; CDR3aa: CASSRDQETQYF
d_gene: TRBD2; v_gene: TRBV30; abundance: NA; j_gene: TRBJ2-5; CDR3nt: TGTGCCTGGAGACTAGCGGGAGCAGGGAAAGAGACCCAGTACTTC; CDR3aa: CAWRLAGAGKETQYF
d_gene: NA; v_gene: TRBV30; abundance: NA; j_gene: TRBJ1-2; CDR3nt: TGTGCCTGGAGTGGGCGGAGAAAGGCGTCTGGTGGCTACACCTTC; CDR3aa: CAWSGRRKASGGYTF
d_gene: NA; v_gene: TRBV27; abundance: once; j_gene: TRBJ1-2; CDR3nt: TGTGCCAGCACGGCCAGGGTTGGCTATGGCTACACCTTC; CDR3aa: CASTARVGYGYTF
d_gene: TRBD1; v_gene: TRBV10-1; abundance: NA; j_gene: TRBJ2-5; CDR3nt: TGCGCCACCTCGGGACAGGGAAAGACCCAGTACTTC; CDR3aa: CATSGQGKTQYF
d_gene: TRBD1; v_gene: TRBV2; abundance: few; j_gene: TRBJ2-3; CDR3nt: TGTGCCAGCAGGGGGTATTGGACAGGGCCAGATACGCAGTATTTT; CDR3aa: CASRGYWTGPDTQYF
d_gene: NA; v_gene: TRBV11-2; abundance: NA; j_gene: TRBJ2-5; CDR3nt: TGTGCCAGCAGCTTTAGCGGCCTGAAAGGCCAGTACTTC; CDR3aa: CASSFSGLKGQYF
d_gene: TRBD2; v_gene: TRBV5-6; abundance: NA; j_gene: TRBJ2-7; CDR3nt: TGTGCCAGCAGCGCGGCTAGCGGGAGGGCCTACGAGCAGTACTTC; CDR3aa: CASSAASGRAYEQYF
d_gene: TRBD2; v_gene: TRBV6-5; abundance: NA; j_gene: TRBJ2-7; CDR3nt: TGTGCCAGCAGGGGGCTAGCGGAGAGCTCCTACGAGCAGTACTTC; CDR3aa: CASRGLAESSYEQYF
d_gene: TRBD1; v_gene: TRBV6-6; abundance: NA; j_gene: TRBJ2-3; CDR3nt: TGTGCCACCCAGACAGGGGTGTCCGTCTATACGCAGTATTTT; CDR3aa: CATQTGVSVYTQYF
d_gene: NA; v_gene: TRBV13; abundance: NA; j_gene: TRBJ1-1; CDR3nt: TGTGCCAGCAGCCGCAGAAACACTGAAGCTTTCTTT; CDR3aa: CASSRRNTEAFF
d_gene: TRBD1; v_gene: TRBV5-1; abundance: NA; j_gene: TRBJ1-6; CDR3nt: TGCGCCAGCAGCTTGGGACAGGGGACAAATAATTCACCCCTCCACTTT; CDR3aa: CASSLGQGTNNSPLHF
d_gene: TRBD2; v_gene: TRBV5-4; abundance: few; j_gene: TRBJ2-2; CDR3nt: TGTGCCAGCAGCTTGGGACTAGCGGGAGGGGCCGGGGAGCTGTTTTTT; CDR3aa: CASSLGLAGGAGELFF
d_gene: NA; v_gene: TRBV12-3/TRBV12-4; abundance: NA; j_gene: TRBJ1-2; CDR3nt: TGTGCCAGCAGTCATTCAGACTATGGCTACACCTTC; CDR3aa: CASSHSDYGYTF
d_gene: NA; v_gene: TRBV6-5; abundance: NA; j_gene: TRBJ1-1; CDR3nt: TGTGCCAGCACGGGAGGGAGTACTGAAGCTTTCTTT; CDR3aa: CASTGGSTEAFF
d_gene: NA; v_gene: TRBV6-6; abundance: NA; j_gene: TRBJ1-5; CDR3nt: TGTGCCAGCACCTCAGGGGCTCAGCCCCAGCATTTT; CDR3aa: CASTSGAQPQHF
d_gene: TRBD1; v_gene: TRBV11-2; abundance: NA; j_gene: TRBJ1-1; CDR3nt: TGTGCCAGCAGCCAAACCAGGCTCGACAGGGTATCCACTGAAGCTTTCTTT; CDR3aa: CASSQTRLDRVSTEAFF
d_gene: NA; v_gene: TRBV5-6; abundance: NA; j_gene: TRBJ1-5; CDR3nt: TGTGCCAGCAGCTTCCAGGGTGTAGCTCAGCCCCAGCATTTT; CDR3aa: CASSFQGVAQPQHF
d_gene: TRBD2; v_gene: TRBV7-2; abundance: NA; j_gene: TRBJ2-5; CDR3nt: TGTGCCAGCAGCCGGACTAGCGGGAGTGGCCAAGAGACCCAGTACTTC; CDR3aa: CASSRTSGSGQETQYF
d_gene: NA; v_gene: TRBV6-5; abundance: once; j_gene: TRBJ1-4; CDR3nt: TGTGCCACGAACCTCCTCCGCGGTGAAAAACTGTTTTTT; CDR3aa: CATNLLRGEKLFF
d_gene: NA; v_gene: TRBV5-1; abundance: NA; j_gene: TRBJ2-3; CDR3nt: TGCGCCAGCAGCTTGGGGCCCGGAGGGGCGGACACAGATACGCAGTATTTT; CDR3aa: CASSLGPGGADTDTQYF
d_gene: TRBD1; v_gene: TRBV7-9; abundance: NA; j_gene: TRBJ2-7; CDR3nt: TGTGCCAGCAGCTCAACCCGACAGGGCCCCTACGAGCAGTACTTC; CDR3aa: CASSSTRQGPYEQYF
d_gene: TRBD1; v_gene: TRBV6-1; abundance: NA; j_gene: TRBJ2-5; CDR3nt: TGTGCCAGCAGTGAAGCCTCTTTGGACAGGAAACTCCAAGAGACCCAGTACTTC; CDR3aa: CASSEASLDRKLQETQYF
d_gene: TRBD1; v_gene: TRBV7-9; abundance: once; j_gene: TRBJ2-2; CDR3nt: TGTGCCAGCAGCACACCCTCCTGGGGACAGGGGAGGGCCGGGGAGCTGTTTTTT; CDR3aa: CASSTPSWGQGRAGELFF
d_gene: TRBD1; v_gene: TRBV6-5; abundance: NA; j_gene: TRBJ1-2; CDR3nt: TGTGCCAGCAGTTACCCCACAGGGGCGGAAGGCTACACCTTC; CDR3aa: CASSYPTGAEGYTF
d_gene: TRBD2; v_gene: TRBV18; abundance: NA; j_gene: TRBJ2-3; CDR3nt: TGTGCCAGCTCTTCACTTACTAGCGGGAGCACAGATACGCAGTATTTT; CDR3aa: CASSSLTSGSTDTQYF
d_gene: NA; v_gene: TRBV5-5; abundance: few; j_gene: TRBJ2-7; CDR3nt: TGTGCCAGCAGCTTGGTCGTGCCAGCCTACGAGCAGTACTTC; CDR3aa: CASSLVVPAYEQYF
d_gene: TRBD2; v_gene: TRBV30; abundance: NA; j_gene: TRBJ2-3; CDR3nt: TGTGCCTGGAGTATAGCGGGAGGGCCCCGGGGCCCAGATACGCAGTATTTT; CDR3aa: CAWSIAGGPRGPDTQYF
d_gene: NA; v_gene: TRBV5-1; abundance: NA; j_gene: TRBJ1-5; CDR3nt: TGCGCCAGCAGCTTGAGGGAGGATCAGCCCCAGCATTTT; CDR3aa: CASSLREDQPQHF
d_gene: NA; v_gene: TRBV4-2; abundance: NA; j_gene: TRBJ2-2; CDR3nt: TGTGCCAGCAGCCCTAACCGGGGGACGTTTTCCGGGGAGCTGTTTTTT; CDR3aa: CASSPNRGTFSGELFF
d_gene: NA; v_gene: TRBV5-1; abundance: once; j_gene: TRBJ1-1; CDR3nt: TGCGCCAGCAGCTTTTACTATAATGGTATCGAAGAAGCTTTCTTT; CDR3aa: CASSFYYNGIEEAFF
d_gene: TRBD2; v_gene: TRBV29-1; abundance: NA; j_gene: TRBJ2-1; CDR3nt: TGCAGCGGTGGCGGTGGGAGGGCCTACAATGAGCAGTTCTTC; CDR3aa: CSGGGGRAYNEQFF
d_gene: NA; v_gene: TRBV7-9; abundance: NA; j_gene: TRBJ2-7; CDR3nt: TGTGCCAGCAGCTTATCGTCCAGGGGTGGTGGGTACGAGCAGTACTTC; CDR3aa: CASSLSSRGGGYEQYF
d_gene: NA; v_gene: TRBV5-6; abundance: NA; j_gene: TRBJ2-2; CDR3nt: TGTGCCAGCAGCTTCATGGGCCGAACGAACACCGGGGAGCTGTTTTTT; CDR3aa: CASSFMGRTNTGELFF
d_gene: TRBD2; v_gene: TRBV5-4; abundance: NA; j_gene: TRBJ2-2; CDR3nt: TGTGCCAGCAGCATGGGGACTAGCGGGAACACCGGGGAGCTGTTTTTT; CDR3aa: CASSMGTSGNTGELFF
d_gene: NA; v_gene: TRBV7-9; abundance: NA; j_gene: TRBJ2-1; CDR3nt: TGTGCCAGCAGCTTGCGGGCGTCGGAGCAGTTCTTC; CDR3aa: CASSLRASEQFF
d_gene: NA; v_gene: TRBV7-9; abundance: NA; j_gene: TRBJ2-5; CDR3nt: TGTGCCAGCAGCCTTTATAGTAGAGAGACCCAGTACTTC; CDR3aa: CASSLYSRETQYF
d_gene: NA; v_gene: TRBV4-1; abundance: NA; j_gene: TRBJ2-1; CDR3nt: TGCGCCAGCAGCCCGGGTGGGGAGTTAGGGCAGTTCTTC; CDR3aa: CASSPGGELGQFF
d_gene: NA; v_gene: TRBV5-6; abundance: NA; j_gene: TRBJ1-2; CDR3nt: TGTGCCAGCAGCTTGGGTGGGAGGGGCCATGGCTACACCTTC; CDR3aa: CASSLGGRGHGYTF
d_gene: NA; v_gene: TRBV9; abundance: NA; j_gene: TRBJ2-3; CDR3nt: TGTGCCAGCAGCGTTCAGGGGAGCGGACCTAGCACAGATACGCAGTATTTT; CDR3aa: CASSVQGSGPSTDTQYF
d_gene: NA; v_gene: TRBV9; abundance: few; j_gene: TRBJ1-5; CDR3nt: TGTGCCAGCGCAGGCGGGGGGGCAGGTAATCAGCCCCAGCATTTT; CDR3aa: CASAGGGAGNQPQHF
d_gene: NA; v_gene: TRBV5-6; abundance: many; j_gene: TRBJ2-5; CDR3nt: TGTGCCTCGACTCTGGGGAGGGAGACCCAGTACTTC; CDR3aa: CASTLGRETQYF
d_gene: NA; v_gene: TRBV11-2; abundance: NA; j_gene: TRBJ2-7; CDR3nt: TGTGCCAGCAGCACCGGACTTGTCTACGAGCAGTACTTC; CDR3aa: CASSTGLVYEQYF
d_gene: TRBD1; v_gene: TRBV25-1; abundance: NA; j_gene: TRBJ1-1; CDR3nt: TGTGCCAGCAGGACAGGGGCCACTGAAGCTTTCTTT; CDR3aa: CASRTGATEAFF
d_gene: NA; v_gene: TRBV10-3; abundance: NA; j_gene: TRBJ2-1; CDR3nt: TGTGCCATCAGGGGCGGGCTCTCCTACAATGAGCAGTTCTTC; CDR3aa: CAIRGGLSYNEQFF
d_gene: TRBD1; v_gene: TRBV3-1/TRBV3-2; abundance: NA; j_gene: TRBJ1-2; CDR3nt: TGTGCCAGCAGCCAAGAAGGACCAGGGGGTGGCTACACCTTC; CDR3aa: CASSQEGPGGGYTF
d_gene: TRBD2; v_gene: TRBV7-9; abundance: NA; j_gene: TRBJ2-5; CDR3nt: TGTGCCAGCAGCTTATTTCTAGCGGAGCAAGAGACCCAGTACTTC; CDR3aa: CASSLFLAEQETQYF